This TCR beta chain was captured in a study of blood T cell repertoires in COVID-19. For the study at large: Acute-phase and convalescent COVID-19 samples originated in the United States, Italy and Spain. T cells, B-cell-depleted T cells, or PBMCs supplied cDNA or gDNA.

Trimming cost V 1 base and J 1 base, with 4 bases left between them. Looked up from germline, CDR1 is LGHDT and CDR2 is YNNKEL (reference sequence). This CDR3 contains 13 residues. This clone was found once. The sample holds other DNA sequences that translate to the same CDR3. Authors' analysis steps: Estimation of nucleated cell counts relied on the amplification of reference gene primers. Sequencing used immunoSEQ multiplex PCR; TCRdb keeps in-frame clones, though not all of them. V and J calls and clone size follow that table, whereas D and trimming were derived from the DNA. The sample contains about 60,000 clones, 90% of which appear only once.

The J gene is TRBJ1-1, the V gene TRBV3-1 (or the pseudogene TRBV3-2); D is uncertain. The clonotype originates from a man aged 55 to 70 with active COVID-19. Specimen: peripheral blood. Here the CDR3 DNA reads TGTGCCAGCAGCCAAGCGGGGAACACTGAAGCTTTCTTT. It is translated as CASSQAGNTEAFF.